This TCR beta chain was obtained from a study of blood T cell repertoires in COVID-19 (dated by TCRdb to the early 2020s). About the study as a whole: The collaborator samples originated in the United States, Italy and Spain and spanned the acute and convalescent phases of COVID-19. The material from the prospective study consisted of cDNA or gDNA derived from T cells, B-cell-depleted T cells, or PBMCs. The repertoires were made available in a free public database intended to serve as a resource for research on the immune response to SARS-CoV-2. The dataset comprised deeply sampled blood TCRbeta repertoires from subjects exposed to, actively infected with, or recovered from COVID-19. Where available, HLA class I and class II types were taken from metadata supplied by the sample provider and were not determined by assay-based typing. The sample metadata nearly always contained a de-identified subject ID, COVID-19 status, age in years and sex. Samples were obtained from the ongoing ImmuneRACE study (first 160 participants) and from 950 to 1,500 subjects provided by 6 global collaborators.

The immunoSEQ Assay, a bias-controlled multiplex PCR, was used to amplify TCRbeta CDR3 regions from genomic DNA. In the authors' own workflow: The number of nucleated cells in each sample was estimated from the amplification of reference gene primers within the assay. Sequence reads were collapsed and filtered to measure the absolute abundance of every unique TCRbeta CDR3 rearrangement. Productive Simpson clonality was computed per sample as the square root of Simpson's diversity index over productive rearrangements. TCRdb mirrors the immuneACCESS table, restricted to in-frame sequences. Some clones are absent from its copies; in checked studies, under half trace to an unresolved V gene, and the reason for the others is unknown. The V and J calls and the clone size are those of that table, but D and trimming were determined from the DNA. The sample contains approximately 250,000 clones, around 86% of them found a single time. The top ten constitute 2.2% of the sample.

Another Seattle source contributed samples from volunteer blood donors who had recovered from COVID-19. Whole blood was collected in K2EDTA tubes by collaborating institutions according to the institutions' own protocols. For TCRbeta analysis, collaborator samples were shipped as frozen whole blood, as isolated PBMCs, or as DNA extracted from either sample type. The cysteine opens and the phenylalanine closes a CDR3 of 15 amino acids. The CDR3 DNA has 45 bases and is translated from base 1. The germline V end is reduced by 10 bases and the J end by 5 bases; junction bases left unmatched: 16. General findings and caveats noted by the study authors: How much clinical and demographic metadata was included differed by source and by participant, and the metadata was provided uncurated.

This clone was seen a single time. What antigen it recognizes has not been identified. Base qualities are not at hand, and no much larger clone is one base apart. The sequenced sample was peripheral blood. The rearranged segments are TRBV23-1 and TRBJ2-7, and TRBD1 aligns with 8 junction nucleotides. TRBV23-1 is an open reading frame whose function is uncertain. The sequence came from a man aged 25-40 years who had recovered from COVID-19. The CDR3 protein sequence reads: CATLEGQECVHEQYF. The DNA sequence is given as TGCGCCACTTTAGAGGGACAGGAATGTGTCCACGAGCAGTACTTC.